The 16 T cell receptor beta chains given below trace back to one sample, sequenced in a study of CD8+ T cells in alopecia areata. Treatment of the sample: oral pan-JAK inhibitor, 5-10 mg twice daily. Following extraction, RNA underwent reverse transcription to cDNA, which served as the sequencing template. TCRdb's copy holds only in-frame clones and misses some; the assay was immunoSEQ multiplex PCR. The sample consists of 100,000 or so clones, roughly 60% of them appearing once. Sequenced here: CD8+ T cells sorted from blood, sampled around week 55, from a patient treated with tofacitinib. These receptors originate from a human donor with alopecia areata.

This clone has a single count. The chain combines TRBV14 with TRBJ2-5; tentative D call: TRBD2 (6 bases). CDR3 length: 15 residues. V shed 1 base and J shed 5 bases, with 14 bases lying between them. The germline V gene encodes CDR1 SGHDN and CDR2 FVKESK. The CDR3 here is CASSQVGRGIETQYF. CDR3 DNA sequence: TGTGCCAGCAGCCAAGTCGGTCGGGGGATTGAGACCCAGTACTTC.

The CDR3 sequence is CASGGGRTSGANVLTF. Written as DNA, the CDR3 is TGTGCCAGCGGTGGGGGTAGGACCTCTGGGGCCAACGTCCTGACTTTC. V and J are TRBV7-9 and TRBJ2-6; D may be TRBD1 or TRBD2 (5 bases each). From germline, CDR1 is SEHNR and CDR2 FQNEAQ (reference sequence). V was cut by 8 bases and J by 0 bases, with 14 bases left in between. This CDR3 region has 16 residues.

This rearrangement joins TRBV30 to TRBJ2-7, with 7 bases lining up with TRBD1. This CDR3 is built from 12 residues. CDR1 is GTSNPN, CDR2 SVGIG, per germline (reference sequence). J lost 4 bases, V lost 2 bases, and 2 bases had no gene match. CDR3 DNA sequence: TGTGCCTGGAGTCCGACAGGGTACGAGCAGTACTTC. It specifies CAWSPTGYEQYF.

This clone turned up a few times. V usage is TRBV7-2 and J usage is TRBJ2-7; no clear D gene. The CDR3 totals 12 residues. CDR1 SGHTA and CDR2 FQGNSA come from the germline V gene. V gave up 2 bases and J gave up 3 bases, with 5 bases separating them. CDR3 in amino acids: CASSLPVYEQYF. The CDR3 DNA follows: TGTGCCAGCAGCTTACCCGTCTACGAGCAGTACTTC.

The chain joins TRBV2 to TRBJ1-1; unclear D gene. V dropped 7 bases and J dropped 10 bases, with 7 bases sitting between them. CDR1 and CDR2 from the germline V gene are SNHLY and FYNNEI. This CDR3 comprises 9 residues. The CDR3 spells CASTLGAFF. The CDR3 DNA sequence: TGTGCCAGCACGTTGGGAGCTTTCTTT. The whole variable domain, remainder taken from reference TRBV2 and TRBJ1-1, is EPEVTQTPSHQVTQMGQEVILRCVPISNHLYFYWYRQILGQKVEFLVSFYNNEISEKSEIFDDQFSVERPDGSNFTLKIRSTKLEDSAMYFCASTLGAFFGQGTRLTVV.

CDR3 coding DNA: TGTGCCAGCAGCTTCCGACGAGGGGCCACAGATACGCAGTATTTT. This encodes CASSFRRGATDTQYF. The gene calls are TRBV9 and TRBJ2-3; possibly TRBD1 or TRBD2 for D (5 bases each). The CDR3 spans 15 residues. Trimming shortened V by 4 bases and J by 2 bases, and 14 bases separated the two germline ends. Germline lookup yields CDR1 SGDLS and CDR2 YYNGEE.

This sequence joins TRBV30 and TRBJ2-2, with D possibly TRBD1 on 5 matching bases. Germline lookup yields CDR1 GTSNPN and CDR2 SVGIG (reference sequence). The CDR3 totals 13 residues. With 3 bases removed from V and 6 bases from J, the gap between germline ends came to 11 bases. The CDR3 coding sequence is TGTGCCTGGAGCGACCCAGGGTCCGGGGAGCTGTTTTTT. This codes for CAWSDPGSGELFF.

This clone was picked up a small number of times. This chain uses TRBV29-1 with TRBJ1-1, with D perhaps matching TRBD1 (5 bases). Germline V gene data show CDR1 as SQVTM and CDR2 as ANQGSEA. CDR3 size: 12 residues. Trimming shortened V by 4 bases and J by 5 bases, and 11 bases separated the two germline ends. The CDR3 spells CSVVAGRTEAFF. The CDR3 coding sequence is TGCAGCGTTGTCGCAGGGAGAACTGAAGCTTTCTTT.

This clone has a handful of counts. The chain couples TRBV4-1 to TRBJ1-1; D uncertain. This CDR3 has 12 amino acids. With 0 bases removed from V and 11 bases from J, the gap between germline ends came to 10 bases. Germline V CDR1 and CDR2: MGHRA, YSYEKL. The CDR3 DNA follows: TGCGCCAGCAGCCAAGATTCGGTTGAGGCTTTCTTT. It encodes CASSQDSVEAFF.

Only a few counts were recorded for this clone. V usage is TRBV12-5 and J usage is TRBJ2-3, with 7 bases fitting TRBD1. This CDR3 spans 13 amino acids. The germline gives CDR1 LGHNT, CDR2 FRNRAP. The CDR3, as DNA: TGTGCAGCTGACAGGGAAGGCACAGATACGCAGTATTTT. Translated, it gives CAADREGTDTQYF. The complete variable domain, with remaining parts taken from reference TRBV12-5 and TRBJ2-3, reads DARVTQTPRHKVTEMGQEVTMRCQPILGHNTVFWYRQTMMQGLELLAYFRNRAPLDDSGMPKDRFSAEMPDATLATLKIQPSEPRDSAVYFCAADREGTDTQYFGPGTRLTVL.

The chain has TRBV27 and TRBJ2-7, with D possibly TRBD1 on 7 matching bases. Trimming stripped 6 bases from V and 3 bases from J, with 12 bases between. In germline, CDR1 is MNHEY, CDR2 SMNVEV (reference sequence). This CDR3 comprises 13 residues. CDR3: CASSPGGFYEQYF. The CDR3 DNA reads as TGTGCCAGCAGCCCAGGGGGGTTCTACGAGCAGTACTTC.

This chain links TRBV5-6 with TRBJ1-5; weak D call: TRBD1 (6 bases). Between the trimmed V and J ends, which lost 4 bases and 5 bases, there was a span of 7 bases. Germline V gene sequence: CDR1 SGHDT, CDR2 YYEEEE. The length of the CDR3 is 12 residues. The CDR3: CASSEGDQPQHF. In DNA, the CDR3 is TGTGCCAGCAGCGAGGGGGATCAGCCCCAGCATTTT.

The chain links TRBV12-5 to TRBJ1-2, with unresolved D. The CDR3 length is 15 residues. Germline CDR1 and CDR2: LGHNT and FRNRAP. V lost 0 bases to trimming and J lost 4 bases, with 12 bases between them. The DNA of the CDR3 is TGTGCTAGTGGTTTGGTACCCGGACGGCTCTATGGCTACACCTTC. Protein sequence: CASGLVPGRLYGYTF.

There are a few counts of this clone. The chain is built from TRBV7-9 and TRBJ2-6; no firm D call. V was pared by 2 bases and J by 12 bases, with 2 bases between. Germline loops: CDR1 SEHNR, CDR2 FQNEAQ (reference sequence). The CDR3 consists of 10 residues. DNA for the CDR3: TGTGCCAGCAGCTTAAGCGTCCTGACTTTC. Residues: CASSLSVLTF.

V usage is TRBV6-1 and J usage is TRBJ1-2; D might be TRBD1 (5 bases). The CDR3 is made up of 19 amino acids. Germline V gene sequence: CDR1 MNHNS, CDR2 SASEGT. Trimming shortened V by 0 bases and J by 4 bases, and 24 bases separated the two germline ends. The CDR3 DNA follows: TGTGCCAGCAGTGAAGCTTGGGGCATACAGGTCCTTCTCCTCTATGGCTACACCTTC. As protein: CASSEAWGIQVLLLYGYTF.

This chain connects TRBV23-1 to TRBJ1-5; 8 bases align to TRBD1. TRBV23-1 is labeled an ORF, and its function is uncertain. The ends lost 7 bases at V and 4 bases at J; junction bases unmatched: 12. The CDR3 extends over 16 amino acids. CDR3 loop: CASIWTGRVGNQPQHF. CDR3 DNA: TGCGCCAGCATTTGGACAGGGCGAGTTGGAAATCAGCCCCAGCATTTT.